The 19 T cell receptor beta chains in this list originate from one sample, sequenced in a study of PD-L1 blockade in urothelial cancer. The time point was: peripheral blood 6 weeks after treatment start. The method was immunoSEQ multiplex PCR; TCRdb's version includes in-frame clones alone and lacks a portion of them. Here the sample spans tens of thousands of clones, roughly 83% being singletons. Sequencing used PBMCs, obtained around atezolizumab (anti-PD-L1) treatment. All receptors come from a man aged 65-85 years with urothelial cancer.

The chain employs TRBV11-3 and TRBJ1-2, with a tentative D call TRBD1 (5 bases). This CDR3 contains 12 residues. The germline V gene has CDR1 SGHNT and CDR2 YENEEA. V was clipped by 5 bases and J by 6 bases, with 10 bases between them. CDR3 in amino acids: CASSAGTHGYTF. The CDR3 nucleotides are TGTGCCAGCAGCGCGGGGACCCATGGCTACACCTTC.

The chain links TRBV9 to TRBJ2-7; possible D gene TRBD2, 5 bases. Germline CDR1 SGDLS, CDR2 YYNGEE. The V end lost 0 bases, the J end lost 2 bases, and 9 bases lay between the germline ends. The CDR3 loop spans 14 amino acids. The CDR3 loop is CASSVDAGTYEQYF. CDR3 DNA: TGTGCCAGCAGCGTAGATGCCGGGACCTACGAGCAGTACTTC.

There are a few counts of this clone. The V gene is TRBV5-6, the J gene TRBJ1-5; 7 bases are a match to TRBD1. Germline V gene sequence: CDR1 SGHDT, CDR2 YYEEEE. V lost 4 bases to trimming and J lost 2 bases; unmatched junction nucleotides: 9. This CDR3 contains 16 residues. CDR3: CASSRKGAGRNQPQHF. The CDR3 DNA is TGTGCCAGCAGCCGCAAGGGGGCAGGGCGCAATCAGCCCCAGCATTTT.

The chain couples TRBV21-1 to TRBJ2-6; the table's D call TRBD2 went unverified against the DNA. TRBV21-1 is shown as a pseudogene. CDR3 length: 14 amino acids. The CDR3 coding sequence is TGTGCCAGCAGGCCTGAGTCTGGGGCCAACGTCCTGACTTTC. Protein: CASRPESGANVLTF.

This clone was picked up one time. This chain uses TRBV9 with TRBJ2-7, with TRBD2 matching 13 bases. Germline V gene sequence: CDR1 SGDLS, CDR2 YYNGEE. V lost 0 bases, J lost 4 bases, and 4 bases stayed unmatched. This CDR3 contains 16 residues. The CDR3 DNA is TGTGCCAGCAGCGTAGGGTTGACTAGCGGGGGGTACGAGCAGTACTTC. Protein: CASSVGLTSGGYEQYF.

The rearrangement uses TRBV1 and TRBJ2-3; the listed D gene, TRBD1, was not tested against the DNA. TRBV1 is described as a pseudogene. The CDR3 has 19 residues. In DNA, the CDR3 is TGCACCAGCAGCCAAGTACCCCCCCGACAGGGGGGTCGGACAGATACGCAGTATTTT. Encoded protein: CTSSQVPPRQGGRTDTQYF.

CDR3: CASSSTGENGYTF. The CDR3 DNA follows: TGTGCCAGCAGTTCTACAGGGGAGAATGGCTACACCTTC. The chain links TRBV6-6 to TRBJ1-2, with 7 bases matching TRBD1. V lost 4 bases to trimming and J lost 6 bases; unmatched junction nucleotides: 5. Germline V gene sequence: CDR1 MNHNY, CDR2 SVGAGI (reference sequence). CDR3 size: 13 residues.

The V and J genes are TRBV4-3 and TRBJ2-4, with TRBD2 matching 8 bases. This CDR3 spans 16 amino acids. The V and J ends lost 0 bases and 8 bases, in that order; junction bases with no gene match: 9. Germline lookup yields CDR1 LGHNA and CDR2 YSLEER. This CDR3 reads CASSQDTGRAGDIQYF. CDR3 nucleotides: TGCGCCAGCAGCCAAGATACCGGGAGGGCCGGGGACATTCAGTACTTC.

This chain uses TRBV11-2 with TRBJ2-1; 10 bases align to TRBD2. This CDR3 region has 14 residues. J gave up 6 bases and V 6 bases, and 5 bases lay outside the gene matches. Germline V gene sequence: CDR1 SGHAT, CDR2 FQNNGV. This CDR3 is CASRLAGNVNEQFF. CDR3 bases: TGTGCCAGCAGACTAGCGGGAAACGTCAATGAGCAGTTCTTC.

The table lists this clone with a few counts. The rearrangement joins TRBV6-5 to TRBJ1-2; 8 bases fit TRBD1. V shed 4 bases and J 5 bases; nucleotides not matched to a gene: 6. Germline CDR1 and CDR2: MNHEY and SVGAGI. This CDR3 contains 14 residues. CDR3 residues: CASSSGQAAYGYTF. The DNA for the CDR3 is TGTGCCAGCAGTTCGGGACAGGCCGCTTATGGCTACACCTTC.

The V call is TRBV5-1, the J call TRBJ1-2; D is perhaps TRBD1 (6 bases). V gave up 4 bases and J gave up 7 bases, with 17 bases separating them. Germline values: CDR1 SGHRS, CDR2 YFSETQ. CDR3 size: 14 residues. The CDR3 bases are TGCGCCAGCAGCGTACAGGGAGGGGTTAGTGGCTACACCTTC. It is translated as CASSVQGGVSGYTF.

The V call is TRBV5-1, the J call TRBJ2-3, with a weak D call TRBD2 (5 bases). From germline, CDR1 is SGHRS and CDR2 YFSETQ. The V end lost 6 bases, the J end lost 0 bases, and 14 bases lay between the germline ends. This CDR3 is built from 15 residues. CDR3 coding DNA: TGCGCCAGCAATGGACTGGGTTCTAGCACAGATACGCAGTATTTT. Its translation: CASNGLGSSTDTQYF.

The rearrangement uses TRBV4-1 and TRBJ1-2; D is unclear. CDR1 MGHRA and CDR2 YSYEKL come from the germline V gene. There are 14 residues in the CDR3. Trimming pared 1 base from V and 4 bases from J, leaving 10 bases between. CDR3 in amino acids: CASSQVRGPYGYTF. CDR3 coding DNA: TGCGCCAGCAGCCAAGTTCGAGGGCCCTATGGCTACACCTTC.

The chain employs TRBV19 and TRBJ2-7, with D possibly TRBD2 on 7 matching bases. This CDR3 has 15 residues. V lost 4 bases, J lost 2 bases, and 15 bases lay in between. Germline V gene sequence: CDR1 LNHDA, CDR2 SQIVND (reference sequence). The CDR3 DNA sequence: TGTGCCAGTAGTACCCGGGGGGCCGGGACCTACGAGCAGTACTTC. Encoded protein: CASSTRGAGTYEQYF.

The CDR3 nucleotides are TGTGCCAGCAGCCCTCCCGGGGGGGACGAGCAGTACTTC. Translated: CASSPPGGDEQYF. This chain uses TRBV11-3 with TRBJ2-7; 8 nucleotides line up with TRBD2. The CDR3 covers 13 residues. Germline-derived CDR1 and CDR2 are SGHNT and YENEEA. V shed 5 bases, J shed 5 bases, and the junction held 5 bases outside the gene matches.

This chain connects TRBV11-3 to TRBJ2-5; D is ambiguous. The CDR3 consists of 14 residues. V shed 0 bases and J shed 3 bases, with 8 bases lying between them. From germline, CDR1 is SGHNT and CDR2 YENEEA. The CDR3 spells CASSLDPSEETQYF. CDR3 sequence (DNA): TGTGCCAGCAGCTTAGATCCCAGTGAAGAGACCCAGTACTTC.

As DNA, the CDR3 is TGTGCCAGTAGTACCCGACGTGGGGGGTCGAACACCGGGGAGCTGTTTTTT. It codes for CASSTRRGGSNTGELFF. The rearrangement links TRBV19 to TRBJ2-2, with D possibly TRBD2 on 6 matching bases. The CDR3 spans 17 residues. The germline V gene encodes CDR1 LNHDA and CDR2 SQIVND (reference sequence). The V and J ends lost 4 bases and 0 bases respectively, with 15 bases between them.

Only one count was recorded for this clone. The V and J genes are TRBV28 and TRBJ1-6; possibly TRBD1 for D (6 bases). The V and J ends lost 5 bases and 5 bases respectively, with 16 bases between them. CDR1 is MDHEN, CDR2 SYDVKM, per germline. The CDR3 extends over 16 amino acids. CDR3: CASSLVRAGDNSPLHF. The CDR3 nucleotides read TGTGCCAGCAGTCTCGTACGGGCAGGGGATAATTCACCCCTCCACTTT.

The genes are TRBV28 and TRBJ2-6; TRBD1 matches at 7 bases. This CDR3 contains 16 residues. Germline V lookup: CDR1 MDHEN, CDR2 SYDVKM. V trimming: 7 bases; J trimming: 4 bases; junction bases outside the gene matches: 10. Here the CDR3 DNA reads TGTGCCAGCAAGGACCCGACAGGGCTGGGGGCCAACGTCCTGACTTTC. It specifies CASKDPTGLGANVLTF.